The clone carrying this TCR beta chain was recorded only once. This sample is drawn from a study of blood T cell repertoires in COVID-19. Study information: Sources were T cells, B-cell-depleted T cells, or PBMCs; the material itself was cDNA or gDNA.

The CDR3 covers 13 residues. Looked up from germline, CDR1 is WSHSY and CDR2 is SAAADI. V lost 6 bases to trimming and J lost 0 bases; unmatched junction nucleotides: 1. In the authors' methods: Estimation of nucleated cell counts relied on the amplification of reference gene primers. The method was immunoSEQ multiplex PCR; TCRdb's version includes in-frame clones alone and lacks a portion of them. That table supplies the V and J calls and clone size; D and trimming were determined from the DNA. This table holds approximately 160,000 clones, roughly 84% found once. Sequencing was performed on peripheral blood. The receptor's source is a woman in her forties or fifties in a cohort sampled during active or convalescent COVID-19. The V and J genes are TRBV10-2 and TRBJ1-1; 7 bases line up with TRBD1. The CDR3 nucleotides are TGCGCCAGCAGGGGACAGTTGAACACTGAAGCTTTCTTT. Translated, it gives CASRGQLNTEAFF.